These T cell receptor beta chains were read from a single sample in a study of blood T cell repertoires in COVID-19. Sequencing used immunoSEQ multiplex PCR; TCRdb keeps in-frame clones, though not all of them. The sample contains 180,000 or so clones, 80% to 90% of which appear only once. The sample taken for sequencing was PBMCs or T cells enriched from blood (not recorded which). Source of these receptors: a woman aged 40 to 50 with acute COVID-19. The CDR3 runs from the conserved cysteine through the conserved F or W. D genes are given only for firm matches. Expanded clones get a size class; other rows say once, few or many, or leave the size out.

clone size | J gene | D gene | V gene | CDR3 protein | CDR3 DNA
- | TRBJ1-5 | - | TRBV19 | CASSPTGQDQPQHF | TGTGCCAGTAGCCCTACAGGGCAGGATCAGCCCCAGCATTTT
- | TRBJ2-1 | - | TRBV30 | CAWSYGISSYNEQFF | TGTGCCTGGAGTTACGGGATTAGCTCCTACAATGAGCAGTTCTTC
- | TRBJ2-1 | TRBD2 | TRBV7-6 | CASSLVGGSPSSYNEQFF | TGTGCCAGCAGCTTAGTGGGGGGGAGTCCCAGCTCCTACAATGAGCAGTTCTTC
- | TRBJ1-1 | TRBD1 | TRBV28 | CASSPFTGGEMNTEAFF | TGTGCCAGCAGCCCATTCACAGGGGGCGAGATGAACACTGAAGCTTTCTTT
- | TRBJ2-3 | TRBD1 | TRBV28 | CASSPPRGRKDTQYF | TGTGCCAGCAGTCCCCCCAGGGGGCGAAAAGATACGCAGTATTTT
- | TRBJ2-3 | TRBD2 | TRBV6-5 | CASRREAGTDTQYF | TGTGCCAGCAGGCGGGAGGCCGGCACAGATACGCAGTATTTT
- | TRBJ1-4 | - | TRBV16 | CASSPGQLNEKLFF | TGTGCCAGCAGCCCAGGACAGCTTAATGAAAAACTGTTTTTT
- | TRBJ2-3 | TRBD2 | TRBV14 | CASSHGSGSLDTQYF | TGTGCCAGCAGCCATGGTAGCGGGAGTCTAGATACGCAGTATTTT
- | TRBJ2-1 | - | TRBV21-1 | CASSKDTSGRREQFF | TGTGCCAGCAGCAAAGATACTAGCGGGAGACGCGAGCAGTTCTTC
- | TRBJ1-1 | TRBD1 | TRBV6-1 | CASSERRKQGTIRAFF | TGTGCCAGCAGTGAGCGGCGGAAACAGGGGACGATTAGAGCTTTCTTT
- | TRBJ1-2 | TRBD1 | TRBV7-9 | CASSPTGQVYGYTF | TGTGCCAGCAGCCCAACGGGACAGGTCTATGGCTACACCTTC
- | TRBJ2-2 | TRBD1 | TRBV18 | CASSPATGGRNTGELFF | TGTGCCAGCTCACCAGCGACAGGGGGCAGGAACACCGGGGAGCTGTTTTTT
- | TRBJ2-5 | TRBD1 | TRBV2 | CASSPWTGDVETQYF | TGTGCCAGCAGTCCGTGGACAGGGGATGTAGAGACCCAGTACTTC
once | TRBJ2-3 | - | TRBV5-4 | CASRSTLGEDTQYF | TGTGCCAGCAGGTCTACCTTGGGCGAGGATACGCAGTATTTT
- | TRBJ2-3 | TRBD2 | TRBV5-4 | CASSPGGSGDRRTQYF | TGTGCCAGCAGCCCAGGTGGTAGCGGGGATCGTCGCACGCAGTATTTT
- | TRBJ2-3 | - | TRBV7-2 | CASSSTSTDTQYF | TGTGCCAGCAGCTCGACTAGCACAGATACGCAGTATTTT
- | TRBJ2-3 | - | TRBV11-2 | CASSPMRDTQYF | TGTGCCAGCAGCCCTATGAGAGATACGCAGTATTTT
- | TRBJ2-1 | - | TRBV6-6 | CASRRTYLDRGYNEQFF | TGTGCCAGCAGGCGAACATACCTGGACCGGGGCTACAATGAGCAGTTCTTC
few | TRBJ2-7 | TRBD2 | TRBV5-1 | CASSYSGGHYEQYF | TGCGCCAGCAGCTATAGCGGGGGACACTACGAGCAGTACTTC
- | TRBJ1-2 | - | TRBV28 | CASSLNYGYTF | TGTGCCAGCAGTCTTAACTATGGCTACACCTTC
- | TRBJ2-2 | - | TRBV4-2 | CASSPQIFGELFF | TGTGCCAGCAGCCCCCAGATTTTCGGGGAGCTGTTTTTT
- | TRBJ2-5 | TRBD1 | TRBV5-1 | CASSPPGQGFSETQYF | TGCGCCAGCAGCCCTCCGGGACAGGGGTTTTCGGAGACCCAGTACTTC
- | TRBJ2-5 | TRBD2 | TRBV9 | CASSVDGLAGEETQYF | TGTGCCAGCAGCGTAGATGGACTAGCGGGAGAAGAGACCCAGTACTTC
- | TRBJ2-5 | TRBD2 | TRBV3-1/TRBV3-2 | CASSHKGLAPQETQYF | TGTGCCAGCAGCCACAAGGGACTAGCCCCCCAAGAGACCCAGTACTTC
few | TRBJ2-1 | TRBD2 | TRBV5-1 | CASSLAAGGPNEQFF | TGCGCCAGCAGCTTGGCGGCGGGAGGGCCAAATGAGCAGTTCTTC
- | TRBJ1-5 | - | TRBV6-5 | CASQDYSNQPQHF | TGTGCCAGCCAGGACTATAGCAATCAGCCCCAGCATTTT
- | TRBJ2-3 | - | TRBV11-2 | CASSPWGRGDTDTQYF | TGTGCCAGCAGCCCCTGGGGGAGGGGGGACACAGATACGCAGTATTTT
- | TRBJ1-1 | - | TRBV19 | CATRGVWLSEAFF | TGTGCCACCCGGGGAGTCTGGCTAAGTGAAGCTTTCTTT
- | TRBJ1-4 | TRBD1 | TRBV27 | CASSSGTGGWEKLFF | TGTGCCAGCAGTTCAGGAACAGGGGGTTGGGAAAAACTGTTTTTT
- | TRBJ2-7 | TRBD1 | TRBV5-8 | CASSLGQGGNEQYF | TGTGCCAGCAGCTTAGGACAGGGTGGCAACGAGCAGTACTTC
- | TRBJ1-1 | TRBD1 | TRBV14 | CASSQSGQGNTEAFF | TGTGCCAGCAGCCAATCCGGACAGGGTAACACTGAAGCTTTCTTT
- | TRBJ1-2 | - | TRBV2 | CASSESRVENYGYTF | TGTGCCAGCAGTGAATCTCGGGTGGAGAACTATGGCTACACCTTC
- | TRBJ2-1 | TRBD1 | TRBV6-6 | CGSSYPGQGVWEQFF | TGTGGCAGCAGTTACCCAGGACAGGGAGTTTGGGAGCAGTTCTTC
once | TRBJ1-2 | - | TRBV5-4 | CASSSYTGTHGYTF | TGTGCCAGCAGCTCTTACACCGGGACTCATGGCTACACCTTC
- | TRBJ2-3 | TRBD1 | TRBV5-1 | CASSTGTAVTDTQYF | TGCGCCAGCAGCACCGGGACAGCCGTCACAGATACGCAGTATTTT
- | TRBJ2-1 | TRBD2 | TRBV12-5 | CASGFTSGRAEQFF | TGTGCTAGTGGTTTTACCAGCGGGAGGGCTGAGCAGTTCTTC
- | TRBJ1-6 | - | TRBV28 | CASSLDYTGNSPLHF | TGTGCCAGCAGTTTAGACTACACGGGGAATTCACCCCTCCACTTT
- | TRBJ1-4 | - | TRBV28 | CASSSPAVEKLFF | TGTGCCAGCAGCTCCCCAGCGGTTGAAAAACTGTTTTTT
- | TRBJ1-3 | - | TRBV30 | CAWRLDGLSGNTIYF | TGTGCCTGGAGGTTAGACGGACTCTCTGGAAACACCATATATTTT
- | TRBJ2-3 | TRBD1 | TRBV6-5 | CASSYRQGATDTQYF | TGTGCCAGCAGTTACCGACAGGGAGCCACAGATACGCAGTATTTT
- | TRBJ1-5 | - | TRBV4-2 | CASSQEWGGRSNQPQHF | TGTGCCAGCAGCCAAGAGTGGGGGGGGCGAAGCAATCAGCCCCAGCATTTT
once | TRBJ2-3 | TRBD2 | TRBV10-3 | CAISGSGGEDTQYF | TGTGCCATCAGTGGTAGCGGGGGGGAAGATACGCAGTATTTT
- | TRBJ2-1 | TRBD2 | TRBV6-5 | CASSPFSGRDEQFF | TGTGCCAGCAGCCCCTTTAGCGGGAGAGATGAGCAGTTCTTC
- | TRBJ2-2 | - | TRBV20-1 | CSASGEADTGELFF | TGCAGTGCTAGTGGCGAAGCGGACACCGGGGAGCTGTTTTTT
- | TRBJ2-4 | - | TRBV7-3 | CASSLAPKNIQYF | TGTGCCAGCAGCCTGGCACCCAAAAACATTCAGTACTTC
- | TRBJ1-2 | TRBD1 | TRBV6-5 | CASSFFGQGDPYGYTF | TGTGCCAGCAGTTTCTTCGGACAGGGGGATCCCTATGGCTACACCTTC
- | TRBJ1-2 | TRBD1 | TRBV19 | CASSVFRDRDWGYTF | TGTGCCAGTAGTGTCTTCCGGGACAGGGACTGGGGCTACACCTTC
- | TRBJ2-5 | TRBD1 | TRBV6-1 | CASSEGQGRAQTQYF | TGTGCCAGCAGTGAAGGACAGGGGCGCGCACAGACCCAGTACTTC
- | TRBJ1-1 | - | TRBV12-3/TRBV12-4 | CASRQQGRGEAFF | TGTGCCAGCAGACAACAGGGACGAGGGGAAGCTTTCTTT
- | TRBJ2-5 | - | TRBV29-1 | CSVETEGREETQYF | TGCAGCGTTGAAACGGAGGGGCGCGAAGAGACCCAGTACTTC
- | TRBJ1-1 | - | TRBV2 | CASSEVRGWAEAFF | TGTGCCAGCAGTGAGGTACGGGGATGGGCTGAAGCTTTCTTT
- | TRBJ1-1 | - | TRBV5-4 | CASSFSREGEAFF | TGTGCCAGCAGCTTTTCCAGGGAAGGTGAAGCTTTCTTT
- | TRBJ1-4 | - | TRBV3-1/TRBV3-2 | CASSQVPGSGEKLFF | TGTGCCAGCAGCCAAGTGCCAGGGTCAGGAGAAAAACTGTTTTTT
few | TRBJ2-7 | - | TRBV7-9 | CASSSLGGTGDEQYF | TGTGCCAGCAGCTCCCTCGGGGGTACGGGGGACGAGCAGTACTTC
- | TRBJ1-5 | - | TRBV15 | CATSREGPGQPQHF | TGTGCCACCAGCAGAGAGGGGCCAGGGCAGCCCCAGCATTTT
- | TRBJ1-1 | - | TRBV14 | CASSQLESEAFF | TGTGCCAGCAGCCAGCTGGAGAGTGAAGCTTTCTTT
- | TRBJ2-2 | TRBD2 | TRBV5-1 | CASSLVGGGGTGELFF | TGCGCCAGCAGCTTGGTCGGCGGGGGTGGCACCGGGGAGCTGTTTTTT
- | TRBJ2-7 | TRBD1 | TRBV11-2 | CASSTGQGSYEQYF | TGTGCCAGCAGCACCGGACAGGGTTCCTACGAGCAGTACTTC
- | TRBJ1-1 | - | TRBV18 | CASSPLAGGDTEAFF | TGTGCCAGCTCACCACTTGCGGGGGGGGACACTGAAGCTTTCTTT
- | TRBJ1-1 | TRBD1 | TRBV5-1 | CASSGQGGEAFF | TGCGCCAGCAGCGGCCAGGGGGGTGAAGCTTTCTTT